The rows below give T cell receptor beta chains drawn from one sample of a study of neoadjuvant anti-PD-1 for oral cavity cancer. Only in-frame clones appear in the TCRdb table, and some are missing; sequencing was by immunoSEQ multiplex PCR. Here the sample spans around 7,800 clones, around 69% being singletons. The sample consisted of PBMCs, taken after nivolumab (anti-PD-1) treatment. Every receptor here comes from a person between 40 and 85 years old with oral cavity squamous cell carcinoma. Both conserved end residues are part of each CDR3. D genes are given only for firm matches. The size field is filled for only some rows; it gives once, few, many or a size class.

>TRBJ2-7|TRBV6-1|.|12|.
TGTGCCGTCCGGGACCACTCCTACGAGCAGTACTTC
CAVRDHSYEQYF
>TRBJ2-7|TRBV19|TRBD1|13|.
TGTGCCAGTAGTCGCCAGGGGGCTTACGAGCAGTACTTC
CASSRQGAYEQYF
>TRBJ2-1|TRBV7-3|.|15|.
TGTGCCAGCAGCCCCCTCGTCGGGGGCTACAATGAGCAGTTCTTC
CASSPLVGGYNEQFF
>TRBJ2-3|TRBV5-3|TRBD1|16|few
TGTGCCAGAAGCTTGAAGGGGGCGATTCCCACAGATACGCAGTATTTT
CARSLKGAIPTDTQYF
>TRBJ1-1|TRBV15|TRBD1|15|.
TGTGCCACCAGCAGAGATAGGACAGGGTTCACTGAAGCTTTCTTT
CATSRDRTGFTEAFF
>TRBJ2-1|TRBV5-4|TRBD2|16|.
TGTGCCAGCAGCTTGGGACTAGCGGGGGGGAGGAATGAGCAGTTCTTC
CASSLGLAGGRNEQFF
>TRBJ2-5|TRBV19|.|13|.
TGTGCCAGTAGTTCCCTGGGCCAAGAGACCCAGTACTTC
CASSSLGQETQYF
>TRBJ1-5|TRBV11-3|.|15|.
TGTGCCAGCAGTGCTGCTTCAGACAATGATCAGCCCCAGCATTTT
CASSAASDNDQPQHF
>TRBJ2-1|TRBV6-5|TRBD1|15|once
TGTGCCAGCAGTTCCTACGGGACAGGGGGCTTGGGGCAGTTCTTC
CASSSYGTGGLGQFF
>TRBJ1-4|TRBV7-2|.|14|.
TGTGCCAGCAGCTTTGGACAGAGTAATGAAAAACTGTTTTTT
CASSFGQSNEKLFF
>TRBJ2-1|TRBV11-2|.|14|.
TGTGCCAGCAGGGCTCCCCGAGTTGGCAATGAGCAGTTCTTC
CASRAPRVGNEQFF
>TRBJ2-1|TRBV9|.|18|.
TGTGCCAGCAGCAGCGGGATGGCGGGGGCTAGCTCCTACAATGAGCAGTTCTTC
CASSSGMAGASSYNEQFF
>TRBJ2-5|TRBV28|TRBD1|16|.
TGTGCCAGCACCCTCTCCGGGACAGGGCTGATAAAGACCCAGTACTTC
CASTLSGTGLIKTQYF
>TRBJ2-7|TRBV9|TRBD1|14|.
TGTGCCAGCAGCGTAGACGACAGGGGGCGCCGGCAGTACTTC
CASSVDDRGRRQYF
>TRBJ1-1|TRBV2|.|12|.
TGTGCCAGCAGCGAACGGGCAGGGAATGCTTTCTTT
CASSERAGNAFF
>TRBJ2-3|TRBV5-6|.|15|.
TGTGCCAGCAGCCGCCGGGTTTCGGGAACAGATACGCAGTATTTT
CASSRRVSGTDTQYF